The 10 T cell receptor beta chains listed next were all sequenced from one sample in a study of shared clonotypes between healthy human individuals. Measured with immunoSEQ multiplex PCR; TCRdb has only the in-frame clones, and not every one. Of hundreds of thousands of clones listed, about 85% are singletons. Sequencing was done on a sample of PBMCs. All receptors derive from a woman aged 40 to 50 in good health. Some clones in this sample may be carry-over from other donors' samples.

In the case of this clone: It may be a read error: a sequence one base away is much more abundant. The same CDR3 can be traced to other DNA sequences in this sample. The rearrangement links TRBV29-1 to TRBJ2-7, with D perhaps being TRBD1 or TRBD2 (6 bases each). This CDR3 contains 13 residues. Germline CDR1 is SQVTM and CDR2 is ANQGSEA. CDR3 protein: CSVDSTGAGEQYF. The DNA for the CDR3 is TGCAGTGTTGACAGCACGGGGGCGGGGGAGCAGTACTTC.

The chain is built from TRBV5-1 and TRBJ2-2; D is undetermined. Deletions cut 3 bases from V and 2 bases from J, with 2 bases between. The CDR3 totals 12 residues. Per germline, CDR1 SGHRS and CDR2 YFSETQ. The CDR3 DNA reads as TGCGCCAGCAGCTATAACACCGGGGAGCTGTTTTTT. It yields the protein CASSYNTGELFF.

The chain employs TRBV5-6 and TRBJ1-1, with 12 bases fitting TRBD1. CDR1 is SGHDT, CDR2 YYEEEE, per germline. This CDR3 spans 14 amino acids. Trimming took 6 bases from V and 4 from J; bases not matched to a gene: 4. The CDR3 DNA sequence: TGTGCCAGCACCGGGGACAGGGGGCTCACTGAAGCTTTCTTT. It translates to CASTGDRGLTEAFF.

The chain has TRBV9 and TRBJ1-1; perhaps TRBD1 as D (5 bases). Trimming took 3 bases from V and 7 from J, leaving 13 bases between them. The CDR3 is made up of 13 amino acids. Germline lookup yields CDR1 SGDLS and CDR2 YYNGEE. The CDR3 nucleotides read TGTGCCAGCAGCGCAACCCGCGGGGGTGAAGCTTTCTTT. This codes for CASSATRGGEAFF.

On this clone: The same CDR3 can be traced to other DNA sequences in this sample. This sequence joins TRBV11-2 and TRBJ2-2; D gene unclear. Trimming left V 2 bases short and J 5 bases short, with 3 bases between. In germline, CDR1 is SGHAT, CDR2 FQNNGV. The CDR3 sequence is 12 residues long. The CDR3 here is CASSLLTGELFF. CDR3 nucleotides: TGTGCCAGCAGCTTATTGACCGGGGAGCTGTTTTTT.

This clone was seen a single time. The rearrangement links TRBV5-4 to TRBJ2-7; TRBD2 matches 7 bases. The CDR3 is 14 residues long. Germline CDR1 is SGHNT and CDR2 is YYREEE (reference sequence). V shed 4 bases and J 0 bases; nucleotides not matched to a gene: 4. This CDR3 reads CASSQTSSSYEQYF. In DNA, the CDR3 is TGTGCCAGCAGCCAGACTAGCAGCTCCTACGAGCAGTACTTC.

This clone showed up many times. This chain joins TRBV19 and TRBJ1-2, with a possible D match to TRBD1 (6 bases). CDR3 length: 13 residues. Germline V gene data show CDR1 as LNHDA and CDR2 as SQIVND (reference sequence). V lost 6 bases to trimming and J lost 6 bases, with 14 bases between them. In nucleotides, the CDR3 is TGTGCCAGTAGCCGGGGGGCAGGGAATGGCTACACCTTC. Its protein is CASSRGAGNGYTF.

Turning to this clone: Other nucleotide sequences in the sample specify the same CDR3. CDR3 residues: CASSGRTGMNTEAFF. The CDR3 DNA sequence: TGTGCCAGCAGCGGCCGGACAGGGATGAACACTGAAGCTTTCTTT. The chain combines TRBV7-2 with TRBJ1-1; 8 nucleotides agree with TRBD1. Germline trimming cut 5 bases from V and 0 bases from J; bases unmatched to any gene: 5. The length of the CDR3 is 15 residues. CDR1 and CDR2 from the germline V gene are SGHTA and FQGNSA.

This chain uses TRBV11-2 with TRBJ2-2; TRBD2 might be the D (5 bases). The germline V gene has CDR1 SGHAT and CDR2 FQNNGV. This CDR3 is built from 14 residues. Between the trimmed V and J ends, which lost 6 bases and 4 bases, there was a span of 12 bases. CDR3 sequence: CASRPLASTGELFF. The CDR3 DNA is TGTGCCAGCAGACCTCTAGCTTCCACCGGGGAGCTGTTTTTT.

Worth noting for this clone: It differs at one base from a far larger clone, so likely a read error. Other DNA sequences in the sample encode the same CDR3. This CDR3 reads CSGGTAQETQYF. In DNA, the CDR3 is TGCAGCGGGGGGACAGCCCAAGAGACTCAGTACTTC. The chain joins TRBV29-1 to TRBJ2-5; 7 bases line up with TRBD1. From germline, CDR1 is SQVTM and CDR2 ANQGSEA. The CDR3 contains 12 residues.